Listed below are T cell receptor beta chains from one sample, sequenced in a study of blood T cell repertoires in COVID-19. Produced via immunoSEQ multiplex PCR; TCRdb's table is partial and in-frame only. The data hold tens of thousands of clones, with 65% to 85% observed a single time. The sequenced material came from peripheral blood. These TCRs come from a man aged 80 or over with active or convalescent COVID-19. The CDR3 runs from the conserved cysteine through the conserved F or W. D genes are given only for firm matches. The listing skips clone size in some rows; elsewhere it reads once, few, many or a size class.

>TRBD1|TRBV28|-|TRBJ1-4
CASSPPGQVFEKLFF
TGTGCCAGCAGTCCCCCGGGACAGGTATTTGAAAAACTGTTTTTT
>-|TRBV11-3|few|TRBJ2-1
CASSLGDTKEQFF
TGTGCCAGCAGCTTAGGGGACACCAAGGAGCAGTTCTTC
>-|TRBV18|-|TRBJ2-3
CASSPPPRDTQYF
TGTGCCAGCTCACCACCGCCTAGGGATACGCAGTATTTT
>TRBD1|TRBV10-3|-|TRBJ2-7
CAIGQDWGEQYF
TGTGCCATCGGACAGGATTGGGGCGAGCAGTACTTC
>TRBD1|TRBV5-5|-|TRBJ2-3
CASSLEDRGGTDTQYF
TGTGCCAGCAGCTTGGAGGACAGGGGGGGTACAGATACGCAGTATTTT
>TRBD1|TRBV19|once|TRBJ1-4
CASRQGAREKLFF
TGTGCCAGTAGACAGGGGGCTCGAGAAAAACTGTTTTTT
>-|TRBV6-2/TRBV6-3|-|TRBJ2-3
CASSAFGTLRATRPDTQYF
TGTGCCAGCAGTGCGTTTGGAACCCTACGAGCGACTCGACCTGATACGCAGTATTTT
>-|TRBV5-1|few|TRBJ2-3
CASSPRIPPSTDTQYF
TGCGCCAGCAGCCCGAGGATTCCCCCTAGCACAGATACGCAGTATTTT
>-|TRBV27|-|TRBJ1-2
CASSLNADAGRQNYGYTF
TGTGCCAGCAGTTTAAACGCGGACGCCGGTAGACAGAACTATGGCTACACCTTC
>-|TRBV29-1|-|TRBJ1-1
CSVRAGAFNTEAFF
TGCAGCGTTCGTGCAGGGGCATTTAACACTGAAGCTTTCTTT
>TRBD1|TRBV3-1/TRBV3-2|-|TRBJ1-1
CASSHPRIQGSTEAFF
TGTGCCAGCAGCCACCCGAGGATACAGGGGTCCACTGAAGCTTTCTTT
>TRBD1|TRBV10-3|-|TRBJ1-4
CAISDDGQGGKLFF
TGTGCCATCAGTGATGATGGACAGGGGGGAAAACTGTTTTTT
>-|TRBV11-3|-|TRBJ2-1
CASSLGAGTYNEQFF
TGTGCCAGCAGCTTAGGGGCAGGGACCTACAATGAGCAGTTCTTC
>-|TRBV27|-|TRBJ1-6
CASSLGGDNSPLHF
TGTGCCAGCAGTTTGGGGGGGGACAATTCACCCCTCCACTTT
>-|TRBV6-5|-|TRBJ1-4
CASSEAGLNEKLFF
TGTGCCAGCAGCGAGGCAGGGCTTAATGAAAAACTGTTTTTT
>TRBD2|TRBV9|-|TRBJ2-1
CASSDLAGVVNEQFF
TGTGCCAGCAGTGACCTAGCGGGGGTGGTCAATGAGCAGTTCTTC
>-|TRBV21-1|-|TRBJ1-1
CASNEWRGNTEAFF
TGTGCCAGCAACGAATGGAGGGGGAACACTGAAGCTTTCTTT
>TRBD2|TRBV11-2|-|TRBJ2-5
CASSTLAVQETQYF
TGTGCCAGCAGCACTCTAGCGGTACAAGAGACCCAGTACTTC
>-|TRBV28|few|TRBJ1-6
CASSFGRSDSPLHF
TGTGCCAGCAGTTTCGGCAGGTCGGATTCACCCCTCCACTTT
>TRBD1|TRBV5-1|-|TRBJ2-2
CASSLARGHTGELFF
TGCGCCAGCAGCTTGGCCAGGGGGCATACCGGGGAGCTGTTTTTT
>-|TRBV6-5|once|TRBJ2-3
CASSYSQGQRGDTQYF
TGTGCCAGCAGTTACTCGCAGGGCCAAAGGGGAGATACGCAGTATTTT
>-|TRBV9|few|TRBJ1-1
CASSVVQGNTEAFF
TGTGCCAGCAGCGTAGTACAGGGCAACACTGAAGCTTTCTTT
>TRBD1|TRBV7-9|-|TRBJ1-2
CASSPGGLGGGYTF
TGTGCCAGCAGCCCAGGGGGCCTCGGGGGTGGCTACACCTTC
>TRBD1|TRBV5-4|few|TRBJ1-2
CASSMALQGVYGYTF
TGTGCCAGCAGCATGGCTCTACAGGGGGTGTATGGCTACACCTTC
>-|TRBV5-4|-|TRBJ2-1
CASSPGGSDMFGEQFF
TGTGCCAGCAGTCCTGGAGGGTCAGACATGTTTGGTGAGCAGTTCTTC
>TRBD2|TRBV19|-|TRBJ2-1
CASSIARTRPGDEQFF
TGTGCCAGTAGTATAGCCCGGACTAGGCCCGGGGATGAGCAGTTCTTC
>TRBD1|TRBV6-6|-|TRBJ1-2
CASSYHQGDSYGYTF
TGTGCCAGCAGTTACCATCAGGGGGATAGCTATGGCTACACCTTC
>-|TRBV10-3|-|TRBJ2-5
CAISKQGGLETQYF
TGTGCCATCAGCAAACAGGGGGGGTTGGAGACCCAGTACTTC
>TRBD1|TRBV3-1/TRBV3-2|-|TRBJ2-2
CASSTDHRGTGELFF
TGTGCCAGCAGCACGGATCACAGGGGCACCGGGGAGCTGTTTTTT
>-|TRBV18|-|TRBJ2-5
CASSVLAQETQYF
TGTGCCAGCTCAGTACTAGCACAAGAGACCCAGTACTTC
>TRBD1|TRBV19|-|TRBJ2-3
CASSTQGLSSTDTQYF
TGTGCCAGTAGTACACAGGGGCTCTCTAGCACAGATACGCAGTATTTT
>TRBD1|TRBV2|-|TRBJ1-1
CASMTGSTEAFF
TGTGCCAGCATGACAGGGTCCACTGAAGCTTTCTTT